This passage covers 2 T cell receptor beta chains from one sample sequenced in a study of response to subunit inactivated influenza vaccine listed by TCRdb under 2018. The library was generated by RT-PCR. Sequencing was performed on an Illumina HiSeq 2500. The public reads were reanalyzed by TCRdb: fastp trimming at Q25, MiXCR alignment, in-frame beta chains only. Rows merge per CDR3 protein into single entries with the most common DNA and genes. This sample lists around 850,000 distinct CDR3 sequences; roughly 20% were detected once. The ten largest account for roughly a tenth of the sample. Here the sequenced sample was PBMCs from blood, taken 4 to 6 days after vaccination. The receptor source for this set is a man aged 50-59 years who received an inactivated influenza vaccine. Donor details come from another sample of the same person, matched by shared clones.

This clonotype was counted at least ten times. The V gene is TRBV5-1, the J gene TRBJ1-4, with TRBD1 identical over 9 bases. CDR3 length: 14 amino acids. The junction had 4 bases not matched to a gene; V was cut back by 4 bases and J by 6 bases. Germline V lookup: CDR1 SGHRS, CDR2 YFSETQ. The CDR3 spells CASSPGDRDEKLFF. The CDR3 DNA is TGCGCCAGCAGCCCAGGGGACAGGGATGAAAAACTGTTTTTT.

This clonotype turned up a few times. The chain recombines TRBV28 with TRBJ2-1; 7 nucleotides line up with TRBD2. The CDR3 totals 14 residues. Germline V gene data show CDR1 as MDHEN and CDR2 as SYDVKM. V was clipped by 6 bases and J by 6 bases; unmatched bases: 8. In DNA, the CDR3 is TGTGCCAGCAGAATGGGGGGGGTCGTCAATGAGCAGTTCTTC. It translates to CASRMGGVVNEQFF.